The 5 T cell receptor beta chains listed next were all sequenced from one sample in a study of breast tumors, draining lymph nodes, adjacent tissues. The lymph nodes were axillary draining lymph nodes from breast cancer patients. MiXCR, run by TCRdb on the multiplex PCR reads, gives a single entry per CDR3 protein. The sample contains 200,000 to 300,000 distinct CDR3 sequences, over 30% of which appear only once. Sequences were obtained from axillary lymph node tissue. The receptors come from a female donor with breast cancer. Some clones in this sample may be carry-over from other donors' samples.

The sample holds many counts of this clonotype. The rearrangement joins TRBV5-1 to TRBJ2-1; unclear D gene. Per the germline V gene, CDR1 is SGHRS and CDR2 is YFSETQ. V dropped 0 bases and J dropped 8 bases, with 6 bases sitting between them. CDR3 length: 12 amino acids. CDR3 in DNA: TGCGCCAGCAGCTTGGAGGCCTATGAGCAGTTCTTC. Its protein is CASSLEAYEQFF.

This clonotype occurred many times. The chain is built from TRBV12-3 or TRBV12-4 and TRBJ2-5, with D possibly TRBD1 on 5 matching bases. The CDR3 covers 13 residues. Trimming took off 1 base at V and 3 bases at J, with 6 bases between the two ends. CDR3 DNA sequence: TGTGCCAGCAGTTTAGGACAGAAAGAGACCCAGTACTTC. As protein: CASSLGQKETQYF.

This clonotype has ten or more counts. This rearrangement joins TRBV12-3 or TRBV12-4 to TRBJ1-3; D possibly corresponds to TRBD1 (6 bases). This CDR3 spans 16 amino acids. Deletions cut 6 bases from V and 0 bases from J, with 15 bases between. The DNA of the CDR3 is TGTGCCAGCAGCTTAACAGGGCTTCGCTCTGGAAACACCATATATTTT. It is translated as CASSLTGLRSGNTIYF.

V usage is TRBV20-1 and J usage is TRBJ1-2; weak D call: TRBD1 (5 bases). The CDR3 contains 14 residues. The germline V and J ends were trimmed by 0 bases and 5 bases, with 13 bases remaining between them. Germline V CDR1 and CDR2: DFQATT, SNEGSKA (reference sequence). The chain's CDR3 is CSARDPGRGYGYTF. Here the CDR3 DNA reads TGCAGTGCTAGAGATCCGGGACGGGGTTATGGCTACACCTTC.

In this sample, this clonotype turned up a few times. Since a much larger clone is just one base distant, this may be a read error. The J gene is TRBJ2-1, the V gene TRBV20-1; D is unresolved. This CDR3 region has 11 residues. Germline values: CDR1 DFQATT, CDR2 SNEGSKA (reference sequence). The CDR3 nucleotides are TGCAGTGCTAGACTAGTGGTGGAGCAGTCCTTC. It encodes CSARLVVEQSF.